Below, 27 T cell receptor beta chains from the same sample are listed, as sequenced in a study of T cell repertoires in cytomegalovirus infection. TCRdb reanalysed the reads using MiXCR and keeps one entry per CDR3 protein. The sample consists of under 850,000 distinct CDR3 sequences, around 32% of them appearing once. Their antigen targets remain unknown. The source was cultured PBMCs, collected from culture after CMV antigen stimulation. These receptors were taken from a human donor in good health (CMV status not recorded). Some clones in this sample may be carry-over from other donors' samples.

This chain joins TRBV3-1 and TRBJ2-2; 7 bases agree with TRBD2. The CDR3 contains 16 residues. With V trimmed by 5 bases and J by 5 bases, 11 bases remained unmatched. Germline assignment: CDR1 LGHDT and CDR2 YNNKEL (reference sequence). CDR3 in amino acids: CASSAPPRLATGELFF. CDR3 DNA: TGTGCCAGCAGCGCCCCCCCCCGACTAGCAACCGGGGAGCTGTTTTTT.

The V gene is TRBV19, the J gene TRBJ1-5; D remains unclear. Germline V gene sequence: CDR1 LNHDA, CDR2 SQIVND (reference sequence). Deletions cut 3 bases from V and 5 bases from J, with 8 bases between. This CDR3 has 13 amino acids. Here the CDR3 DNA reads TGTGCCAGTAGTATCTCGGTGTATCAGCCCCAGCATTTT. This translates into CASSISVYQPQHF.

On this clonotype: The junction departs from germline at one end; a sequencing error may be responsible. This chain joins TRBV12-3 or TRBV12-4 and TRBJ1-3, with TRBD1 matching over 7 bases. This CDR3 is built from 17 residues. DNA of the CDR3: TGTGCCAGCAGTTTAGGGGCCGACAGGGCCCGTAGAAACACCATGTATTTT. Translating gives CASSLGADRARRNTMYF.

The gene calls are TRBV10-3 and TRBJ2-3, with unresolved D. This CDR3 has 14 residues. The V end was cut by 4 bases, the J end by 2 bases, with 10 bases between. Germline V lookup: CDR1 ENHRY, CDR2 SYGVKD. CDR3 loop: CAISVEGFTDTQYF. The CDR3 nucleotides read TGTGCCATCAGTGTTGAAGGGTTCACAGATACGCAGTATTTT.

The chain couples TRBV19 to TRBJ2-7, with TRBD1 as a possible D gene (5 bases). The CDR3 spans 12 residues. Germline V gene lookup returns CDR1 LNHDA and CDR2 SQIVND (reference sequence). Deletions cut 6 bases from V and 6 bases from J, with 12 bases between. The CDR3 is CASRSRDPEQYF. The CDR3, as DNA: TGTGCCAGTAGAAGCAGGGATCCCGAGCAGTACTTC.

This sequence joins TRBV15 and TRBJ2-1; TRBD2 aligns across 7 bases. Germline assignment: CDR1 LNHNV and CDR2 YYDKDF (reference sequence). The CDR3 spans 15 residues. After removal of 5 bases from V and 4 bases from J, the junction contained 8 bases not matched to a gene. CDR3 sequence (DNA): TGTGCCACCAGCGGGGGACTACCCAGGTACAATGAGCAGTTCTTC. Its translation is CATSGGLPRYNEQFF.

The genes are TRBV4-3 and TRBJ2-3, with a possible D match to TRBD1 (5 bases). Trimming pared 3 bases from V and 3 bases from J, leaving 13 bases between. Germline V gene lookup returns CDR1 LGHNA and CDR2 YSLEER. CDR3 size: 15 residues. The CDR3 here is CASSHGASATDTQYF. The CDR3 DNA sequence: TGCGCCAGCAGCCATGGGGCTTCGGCGACAGATACGCAGTATTTT.

Regarding this clonotype: One end of the junction does not line up with germline, which may come from a read error. The V call is TRBV5-6, the J call TRBJ2-3; the match to TRBD2 covers 8 bases. This CDR3 has 18 amino acids. Germline CDR1 SGHDT, CDR2 YYEEEE. The DNA for the CDR3 is TGTGCCAGCACCTTGAGCCACGGGGCGGGACTAGACACAGATACGCAGTATTTT. Translating it yields CASTLSHGAGLDTDTQYF.

The sample holds a few counts of this clonotype. The chain uses TRBV7-9 and TRBJ2-7; D ambiguous. Per the germline V gene, CDR1 is SEHNR and CDR2 is FQNEAQ (reference sequence). Deletions cut 3 bases from V and 5 bases from J, with 14 bases between. The CDR3 is 14 amino acids. Here the CDR3 reads CASSFSRGIDEQYF. The CDR3 nucleotides read TGTGCCAGCAGCTTCTCTCGTGGGATTGACGAGCAGTACTTC.

This clonotype was counted at least ten times. Its ends do not fully match the called genes, so a read error is possible. V and J are TRBV7-6 and TRBJ2-5; D is uncertain. The CDR3 has 14 residues. Germline assignment: CDR1 SGHVS and CDR2 FNYEAQ. The CDR3 bases are TGTGCCAGCAGCCCCCTCCGAGACCAGGAGACCCAGTACTTC. Translation gives CASSPLRDQETQYF. The full variable domain, rest sourced from reference TRBV7-6 and TRBJ2-5, is GAGVSQSPRYKVTKRGQDVALRCDPISGHVSLYWYRQALGQGPEFLTYFNYEAQQDKSGLPNDRFSAERPEGSISTLTIQRTEQRDSAMYRCASSPLRDQETQYFGPGTRLLVL.

This clonotype was detected only a few times. This chain joins TRBV20-1 and TRBJ2-1; 13 bases align to TRBD2. Germline trimming cut 7 bases from V and 6 bases from J; bases unmatched to any gene: 6. The germline V gene encodes CDR1 DFQATT and CDR2 SNEGSKA (reference sequence). This CDR3 has 14 amino acids. CDR3 sequence (DNA): TGCAGTGTTGCCACTAGCGGGGGGGGCAATGAGCAGTTCTTC. Its translation is CSVATSGGGNEQFF.

V gene TRBV20-1 combines with J gene TRBJ2-1, with 7 bases lining up with TRBD2. Per germline, CDR1 DFQATT and CDR2 SNEGSKA (reference sequence). V was clipped by 6 bases and J by 7 bases; unmatched bases: 15. CDR3 size: 15 residues. This CDR3 is CSANPSGSWGNEQFF. The CDR3 DNA reads as TGCAGTGCGAACCCTAGCGGTTCGTGGGGGAATGAGCAGTTCTTC.

V is TRBV11-2 and J is TRBJ2-1, with unresolved D. Germline CDR1 SGHAT, CDR2 FQNNGV. The V end lost 5 bases, the J end lost 4 bases, and 9 bases lay between the germline ends. The CDR3 totals 13 residues. This CDR3 is CASSQARYNEQFF. The CDR3 nucleotides read TGTGCCAGCAGCCAAGCTCGGTACAATGAGCAGTTCTTC. Using reference TRBV11-2 and TRBJ2-1 for the parts outside the CDR3, the full variable domain is EAGVAQSPRYKIIEKRQSVAFWCNPISGHATLYWYQQILGQGPKLLIQFQNNGVVDDSQLPKDRFSAERLKGVDSTLKIQPAKLEDSAVYLCASSQARYNEQFFGPGTRLTVL.

The genes are TRBV5-6 and TRBJ2-5; maybe TRBD1 (5 bases). The CDR3 sequence is 14 residues long. CDR1 is SGHDT, CDR2 YYEEEE, per germline. Trimming took off 4 bases at V and 0 bases at J, with 10 bases between the two ends. DNA for the CDR3: TGTGCCAGCAGCCCGACAGCGAACCAAGAGACCCAGTACTTC. It codes for CASSPTANQETQYF.

The genes are TRBV7-8 and TRBJ1-6, with 7 bases lining up with TRBD1. The CDR3 spans 13 residues. The germline CDR1 and CDR2 sequences are SGHVS and FQNEAQ. The V gene end was trimmed by 5 bases and the J gene end by 9 bases; junction bases not matched to a gene: 4. CDR3 sequence reads: CASSTGVSSPLHF. The CDR3, as DNA: TGTGCCAGCAGCACAGGGGTCAGTTCACCCCTCCACTTT.

This chain joins TRBV7-2 and TRBJ2-5; D is uncertain. V lost 2 bases, J lost 0 bases, and 7 bases lay in between. Germline loops: CDR1 SGHTA, CDR2 FQGNSA. The CDR3 consists of 14 residues. The CDR3 DNA reads TGTGCCAGCAGCTTATTTGGTCACCAAGAGACCCAGTACTTC. Encoded protein: CASSLFGHQETQYF.

Only a few counts were recorded for this clonotype. The chain couples TRBV12-3 or TRBV12-4 to TRBJ1-5; unclear D gene. The CDR3 is 14 residues long. V was pared by 3 bases and J by 2 bases, with 8 bases between. In nucleotides, the CDR3 is TGTGCCAGCAGTTTTTGGGGAGGCAATCAGCCCCAGCATTTT. It yields the protein CASSFWGGNQPQHF.

The chain joins TRBV14 to TRBJ1-1; D ambiguous. CDR1 is SGHDN and CDR2 is FVKESK in the germline V gene. The CDR3 totals 13 residues. V was shortened by 3 bases and J by 1 base, with 6 bases between the two germline ends. CDR3 loop: CASSQQWNTEAFF. CDR3 coding DNA: TGTGCCAGCAGCCAGCAGTGGAACACTGAAGCTTTCTTT.

The rearrangement joins TRBV15 to TRBJ2-3; D not resolved. CDR1 is LNHNV, CDR2 YYDKDF, per germline (reference sequence). V lost 1 base and J 8 bases, leaving 19 bases between the germline ends. The CDR3 extends over 16 amino acids. The CDR3 here is CATSRAQIRALVTQYF. For the CDR3, the DNA is TGTGCCACCAGCAGAGCTCAAATCCGAGCCCTCGTTACGCAGTATTTT.

The chain joins TRBV12-3 or TRBV12-4 to TRBJ2-7, with unresolved D. Trimming removed 6 bases at V and 2 bases at J, with 11 bases between. This CDR3 has 13 residues. CDR3 coding DNA: TGTGCCAGCAGGGATAAACTTACCTACGAGCAGTACTTC. Its protein product is CASRDKLTYEQYF.

Only a few counts were recorded for this clonotype. The chain carries TRBV12-3 or TRBV12-4 and TRBJ1-1; D unresolved. This CDR3 contains 13 residues. V lost 5 bases and J lost 7, with 14 bases in between. CDR3 coding DNA: TGTGCCAGCAGTCCCGACGGGAATTTTGAAGCTTTCTTT. It specifies CASSPDGNFEAFF.

The chain combines TRBV6-2 or TRBV6-3 with TRBJ2-1; the D gene is possibly TRBD2 (6 bases). Germline V gene sequence: CDR1 MNHEY, CDR2 SVGEGT. V gave up 7 bases and J gave up 2 bases, with 12 bases separating them. This CDR3 is built from 14 residues. The CDR3 DNA reads as TGTGCCAGCAAGGCGGGATTCACCTACAATGAGCAGTTCTTC. Translation: CASKAGFTYNEQFF.

The J gene is TRBJ2-4, the V gene TRBV6-1; possibly TRBD1 or TRBD2 for D (7 bases each). The V gene's germline CDR1 is MNHNS and CDR2 SASEGT. The CDR3 is made up of 14 amino acids. Trimming cost V 8 bases and J 8 bases, with 19 bases left between them. The DNA for the CDR3 is TGTGCCAGCCAGGCCCTCCAGGGGGGGGACATTCAGTACTTC. This translates into CASQALQGGDIQYF.

The chain uses TRBV15 and TRBJ1-5; 9 bases fit TRBD1. The V segment lost 2 bases and the J segment 2 bases; nucleotides outside the gene matches: 4. The CDR3 spans 16 residues. Germline CDR1 is LNHNV and CDR2 is YYDKDF (reference sequence). CDR3 in DNA: TGTGCCACCAGCAGATCCAGACAGGGGGGCAATCAGCCCCAGCATTTT. Its protein product is CATSRSRQGGNQPQHF.

Only a few counts were recorded for this clonotype. V and J are TRBV19 and TRBJ2-7; D may be TRBD2 (5 bases). Germline assignment: CDR1 LNHDA and CDR2 SQIVND (reference sequence). This CDR3 is built from 14 residues. The V and J ends lost 10 bases and 3 bases respectively, with 19 bases between them. The CDR3 DNA reads TGTGCCACCCGAGGTAGCGTCCCGAACTACGAGCAGTACTTC. This sequence encodes CATRGSVPNYEQYF.

The chain uses TRBV2 and TRBJ2-3; 9 nucleotides align to TRBD1. J was trimmed by 4 bases and V by 7 bases; bases with no gene match: 6. The CDR3 has 14 residues. Germline CDR1 reads SNHLY; CDR2 reads FYNNEI. CDR3 amino acids: CASTRDRAADTQYF. CDR3 nucleotide sequence: TGTGCCAGCACCAGGGACAGGGCTGCAGATACGCAGTATTTT.

This clonotype has only a few counts. The chain is built from TRBV10-3 and TRBJ1-6; the match to TRBD1 covers 7 bases. J gave up 7 bases and V 6 bases, and 9 bases lay outside the gene matches. Per the germline V gene, CDR1 is ENHRY and CDR2 is SYGVKD. The CDR3 has 15 amino acids. The CDR3 sequence: CAIRLGQQQNSPLHF. CDR3 nucleotide sequence: TGTGCCATCAGGCTGGGACAGCAGCAAAATTCACCCCTCCACTTT.